This TCR delta chain emerged from a study of gammadelta T cells in human blood (TCRdb year 2020). The germline V gene (reference sequence) sets CDR1 to TVYSNPD and CDR2 to GDNSRS. Including cysteine and phenylalanine, the CDR3 has 15 amino acids. Only the CDR3 portion is preserved as DNA: 45 bases, with reading frame beginning at the first base. Trimming takes 0 bases off V and 5 bases off J; junction bases not matched to a gene: 10. This clone turned up a few times. What antigen it recognizes has not been identified. Possible read error: a much larger clone is one base away. This specimen includes other DNA sequences encoding the same CDR3. What the work shows at the level of the full study, not this receptor alone: In the study, polyclonal expansion of innate gamma-delta T cells immediately after birth was reported to appear to be driven by microbial exposure.

To prepare the library, RT-PCR was applied. The instrument given in TCRdb is Illumina MiSeq. TCRdb called clones anew from the public reads via CATT; matching DNA rows were later pooled. Within this sample are more than 300 delta-chain clones, with about 45% of them counted one time only. Roughly 27% of the sample is in the top ten clones. This clonotype originated in a newborn. This sequence uses TRDV3 and TRDJ1; 9 of the junction bases match TRDD3. Sequenced: non-Vgamma9Vdelta2 gamma-delta T cells from cord blood. The CDR3 loop reads CAFSLPGDTSDKLIF. Here is the DNA: TGTGCCTTTAGTCTTCCCGGGGATACGTCTGATAAACTCATCTTT.